The 11 T cell receptor beta chains presented below share a single source sample, sequenced in a study of blood T cell repertoires in COVID-19. Clones were sequenced by immunoSEQ multiplex PCR, and TCRdb holds only the in-frame ones, with some missing. Of 75,000 to 90,000 clones in the sample, roughly 86% were seen once. The sample comprised peripheral blood. These receptors all come from a man between 45 and 60 years old with active or convalescent COVID-19.

This chain joins TRBV7-9 and TRBJ2-5; D is undetermined. The CDR3 sequence is 14 residues long. Trimming cost V 2 bases and J 0 bases, with 7 bases left between them. The germline V gene has CDR1 SEHNR and CDR2 FQNEAQ (reference sequence). As DNA, the CDR3 is TGTGCCAGCAGCTTAATCAGGAACCAAGAGACCCAGTACTTC. Its protein product is CASSLIRNQETQYF.

This clone was seen at least ten times. The chain uses TRBV2 and TRBJ1-3; D call uncertain. The CDR3 totals 14 residues. Germline CDR1 is SNHLY and CDR2 is FYNNEI. Trimming cost V 4 bases and J 0 bases, with 7 bases left between them. The CDR3 loop is CASSAGISGNTIYF. CDR3 bases: TGTGCCAGCAGTGCGGGGATCTCTGGAAACACCATATATTTT.

The rearrangement joins TRBV2 to TRBJ2-7, with 7 bases aligning to TRBD1. Germline V gene sequence: CDR1 SNHLY, CDR2 FYNNEI. The CDR3 has 14 residues. V was pared by 1 base and J by 5 bases, with 5 bases of the junction left unmatched. The CDR3 DNA is TGTGCCAGCAGTGAAGGACAGGGATTAAACGAGCAGTACTTC. Translation gives CASSEGQGLNEQYF.

The chain couples TRBV6-5 to TRBJ1-6, with D possibly TRBD1 on 5 matching bases. This CDR3 is 13 amino acids long. Germline loops: CDR1 MNHEY, CDR2 SVGAGI. V was clipped by 10 bases and J by 8 bases, with 15 bases between them. This CDR3 reads CATSSDRDSPLHF. CDR3 nucleotide sequence: TGTGCCACCTCAAGCGACAGAGATTCACCCCTCCACTTT.

The rearrangement links TRBV19 to TRBJ2-2; TRBD1 is a possible D gene (6 bases). The CDR3 covers 17 residues. Looked up from germline, CDR1 is LNHDA and CDR2 is SQIVND (reference sequence). V shed 5 bases and J shed 4 bases, with 20 bases lying between them. DNA of the CDR3: TGTGCCAGTAGTGCACGACAGGTGGGGCCGTCCACCGGGGAGCTGTTTTTT. The encoded protein is CASSARQVGPSTGELFF.

The chain employs TRBV6-6 and TRBJ2-3; TRBD2 matches at 9 bases. V trimming: 6 bases; J trimming: 2 bases; junction bases outside the gene matches: 6. The germline gives CDR1 MNHNY, CDR2 SVGAGI (reference sequence). The CDR3 totals 15 residues. CDR3 region: CASRASGTTTDTQYF. The CDR3 DNA reads as TGTGCCAGCAGAGCTAGCGGGACAACCACAGATACGCAGTATTTT.

V usage is TRBV3-1 (or the pseudogene TRBV3-2) and J usage is TRBJ2-7; TRBD1 matches 9 bases. The CDR3 is 17 amino acids. The trim removed 0 bases at V and 5 bases at J, leaving 11 bases unmatched. Germline CDR1 is LGHDT and CDR2 is YNNKEL (reference sequence). CDR3 in DNA: TGTGCCAGCAGCCAAGATCTTTACGGGACAGGGTCGCACGAGCAGTACTTC. Translation: CASSQDLYGTGSHEQYF.

The chain is built from TRBV19 and TRBJ2-3, with 8 bases identical to TRBD2. The germline V gene has CDR1 LNHDA and CDR2 SQIVND (reference sequence). The CDR3 runs to 15 residues. V gave up 8 bases and J gave up 2 bases; unmatched junction bases: 9. The chain's CDR3 is CASQKRGPNTDTQYF. As DNA, the CDR3 is TGTGCCAGTCAAAAGCGGGGGCCCAACACAGATACGCAGTATTTT.

This clone was recorded once. The gene calls are TRBV2 and TRBJ2-3; maybe TRBD1 (5 bases). Trimming left V 4 bases short and J 5 bases short, with 10 bases between. Germline assignment: CDR1 SNHLY and CDR2 FYNNEI. There are 13 residues in the CDR3. CDR3 DNA: TGTGCCAGCAGTGTTGGGCAGGGAGATACGCAGTATTTT. It translates to CASSVGQGDTQYF.

The gene calls are TRBV21-1 and TRBJ2-3; TRBD2, as called in the table, went unchecked against the DNA. TRBV21-1 is a listed pseudogene. The CDR3 spans 16 residues. The CDR3 coding sequence is TGTGCCAGCAGCAAAGAAGCCGGGGGGGCCATGGATACGCAGTATTTT. It yields the protein CASSKEAGGAMDTQYF.

This clone has a handful of counts. The V and J genes are TRBV27 and TRBJ1-6; the D is unclear. The CDR3 is 14 residues long. Looked up from germline, CDR1 is MNHEY and CDR2 is SMNVEV (reference sequence). Trimming removed 5 bases from V and 7 bases from J, with 12 bases in between. The CDR3 DNA reads TGTGCCAGCAGTCTCGAAATCAGGAATTCACCCCTCCACTTT. Translated: CASSLEIRNSPLHF.